Below, 20 T cell receptor beta chains from the same sample are listed, as sequenced in a study of spatial heterogeneity in lung cancer. Time point described: sample taken at primary tumor resection. TCRdb reprocessed the 5' RACE reads with MiXCR, giving one entry per CDR3 protein. This table holds tens of thousands of distinct CDR3 sequences, about 12% found once. The sequencing here drew on PBMCs, taken at surgery. The receptors were gathered from a male donor with early-stage non-small cell lung cancer.

There are a few counts of this clonotype. This sequence joins TRBV12-3 or TRBV12-4 and TRBJ2-3; 8 bases match TRBD2. With 6 bases clipped from V and 2 bases from J, the junction kept 10 bases outside the gene matches. CDR3 length: 16 amino acids. The CDR3 nucleotides read TGTGCCAGCAGGGAGAAAGCGGGAGCCCCCACAGATACGCAGTATTTT. This translates into CASREKAGAPTDTQYF.

This clonotype was found many times. The V and J genes are TRBV5-5 and TRBJ1-5, with a weak D call TRBD1 (5 bases). The CDR3 is made up of 13 amino acids. V lost 4 bases to trimming and J lost 7 bases, with 12 bases between them. The germline V gene has CDR1 SGHKS and CDR2 YYEKEE (reference sequence). The CDR3 sequence: CASSRGTVQPQHF. CDR3 bases: TGTGCCAGCAGCCGAGGGACGGTCCAGCCCCAGCATTTT.

This clonotype was observed at least ten times. This rearrangement joins TRBV5-1 to TRBJ2-2; TRBD2 matches 8 bases. The germline V gene encodes CDR1 SGHRS and CDR2 YFSETQ. The CDR3 has 16 residues. The J segment lost 7 bases and the V segment lost 4 bases, leaving 12 bases of the junction unmatched. CDR3 nucleotides: TGCGCCAGCAGCCTATACTTCGGGAGGGACGGCGGGGAGCTGTTTTTT. Its protein is CASSLYFGRDGGELFF.

The chain employs TRBV12-3 or TRBV12-4 and TRBJ2-7, with D perhaps TRBD1 (5 bases). The CDR3 totals 14 residues. Trimming removed 1 base at V and 0 bases at J, with 7 bases between. This CDR3 is CASSLEGFSYEQYF. DNA of the CDR3: TGTGCCAGCAGTTTAGAGGGGTTCTCCTACGAGCAGTACTTC.

The J gene is TRBJ2-2, the V gene TRBV10-2; 8 bases are shared with TRBD2. The V gene end was trimmed by 6 bases and the J gene end by 1 base; junction bases not matched to a gene: 13. The germline V gene encodes CDR1 WSHSY and CDR2 SAAADI. This CDR3 has 18 amino acids. CDR3 DNA sequence: TGCGCCAGCAGGGAGGGACTAGATAGGCCAAGGAACACCGGGGAGCTGTTTTTT. Protein: CASREGLDRPRNTGELFF.

This chain links TRBV2 with TRBJ2-7, with D perhaps matching TRBD2 (6 bases). The CDR3 runs to 15 residues. CDR1 is SNHLY, CDR2 FYNNEI, per germline. Trimming pared 6 bases from V and 2 bases from J, leaving 17 bases between. In DNA, the CDR3 is TGTGCCAGCAGGGTCGGGGGAGCCCGAGCCTACGAGCAGTACTTC. As protein: CASRVGGARAYEQYF.

This chain joins TRBV20-1 and TRBJ2-1; 12 bases match TRBD2. Germline V CDR1 and CDR2: DFQATT, SNEGSKA (reference sequence). This CDR3 has 15 residues. With 6 bases clipped from V and 6 bases from J, the junction kept 9 bases outside the gene matches. CDR3 amino acids: CSAQKLAGGTNEQFF. The CDR3 nucleotides read TGCAGTGCACAGAAGCTAGCGGGGGGGACCAATGAGCAGTTCTTC.

The chain joins TRBV29-1 to TRBJ2-7; perhaps TRBD1 as D (6 bases). The CDR3 sequence is 15 residues long. The germline gives CDR1 SQVTM, CDR2 ANQGSEA. Trimming removed 0 bases at V and 1 base at J, with 13 bases between. The CDR3 bases are TGCAGCGTTGAAGACAGGGGAACGATATCCTACGAGCAGTACTTC. This encodes CSVEDRGTISYEQYF.

Remarks on this clonotype: One end of the junction fails to match germline, which may point to a read error. The chain combines TRBV18 with TRBJ2-7; 12 bases line up with TRBD1. The CDR3 is made up of 16 amino acids. Germline CDR1 and CDR2: KGHSH and LQKENI. This CDR3 is CASPPLGQGATYEQYF. CDR3 nucleotides: TGTGCCAGCCCACCACTGGGACAGGGGGCCACCTACGAGCAGTACTTC.

This clonotype was seen ten or more times. The chain employs TRBV4-2 and TRBJ2-3, with D possibly being TRBD2 (6 bases). V lost 0 bases, J lost 6 bases, and 13 bases lay in between. The CDR3 totals 15 residues. Germline CDR1 is LGHNA and CDR2 is YNFKEQ. DNA of the CDR3: TGTGCCAGCAGCCAAGAATCGGGAGTGAGGGATACGCAGTATTTT. Translated: CASSQESGVRDTQYF.

The genes are TRBV12-3 or TRBV12-4 and TRBJ2-1, with a possible D match to TRBD2 (6 bases). The V and J ends lost 3 bases and 4 bases respectively, with 7 bases between them. This CDR3 comprises 13 residues. The CDR3 loop reads CASSLGLYNEQFF. The CDR3 coding sequence is TGTGCCAGCAGTTTGGGACTTTACAATGAGCAGTTCTTC.

The table lists this clonotype with many counts. CDR3 sequence: CASSSHEGANIQYF. CDR3 sequence (DNA): TGTGCCAGCAGTTCCCACGAGGGGGCAAACATTCAGTACTTC. V gene TRBV28 combines with J gene TRBJ2-4; TRBD1 matches 7 bases. V was clipped by 4 bases and J by 6 bases; unmatched bases: 6. The CDR3 length is 14 residues. The V gene's germline CDR1 is MDHEN and CDR2 SYDVKM.

The chain is built from TRBV18 and TRBJ2-7; no definite D call. The length of the CDR3 is 14 residues. Trimming cost V 4 bases and J 3 bases, with 13 bases left between them. The germline V gene has CDR1 KGHSH and CDR2 LQKENI. The CDR3 sequence: CASSHLEGNYEQYF. The CDR3 DNA reads TGTGCCAGCTCACATCTGGAAGGGAACTACGAGCAGTACTTC.

This clonotype was detected only a few times. The genes are TRBV20-1 and TRBJ1-2; D perhaps matches TRBD1 (6 bases). V lost 0 bases and J lost 2, with 19 bases in between. This CDR3 is 17 amino acids long. Germline V gene lookup returns CDR1 DFQATT and CDR2 SNEGSKA (reference sequence). The CDR3 is CSARDWAGALANYGYTF. In DNA form, the CDR3 reads TGCAGTGCTAGAGATTGGGCGGGGGCCCTCGCCAACTATGGCTACACCTTC.

This clonotype was counted only a few times. The chain combines TRBV7-2 with TRBJ1-2, with 8 bases lining up with TRBD1. Per germline, CDR1 SGHTA and CDR2 FQGNSA. Trimming took 5 bases from V and 2 from J; bases not matched to a gene: 10. CDR3 length: 16 amino acids. CDR3 in amino acids: CASSPTGALGNYGYTF. The CDR3 DNA is TGTGCCAGCAGCCCGACAGGGGCCCTCGGGAACTATGGCTACACCTTC. The full variable domain, its missing parts supplied by reference TRBV7-2 and TRBJ1-2, is GAGVSQSPSNKVTEKGKDVELRCDPISGHTALYWYRQSLGQGLEFLIYFQGNSAPDKSGLPSDRFSAERTGGSVSTLTIQRTQQEDSAVYLCASSPTGALGNYGYTFGSGTRLTVV.

This clonotype has at least ten counts. The chain joins TRBV5-1 to TRBJ1-2; 8 nucleotides line up with TRBD1. The length of the CDR3 is 15 residues. Germline CDR1 SGHRS, CDR2 YFSETQ. The V gene end was trimmed by 0 bases and the J gene end by 4 bases; junction bases not matched to a gene: 5. The CDR3 spells CASSLVQGAFYGYTF. Written as DNA, the CDR3 is TGCGCCAGCAGCTTGGTTCAGGGGGCCTTCTATGGCTACACCTTC. The entire variable domain, with the rest obtained from reference TRBV5-1 and TRBJ1-2, is as follows: KAGVTQTPRYLIKTRGQQVTLSCSPISGHRSVSWYQQTPGQGLQFLFEYFSETQRNKGNFPGRFSGRQFSNSRSEMNVSTLELGDSALYLCASSLVQGAFYGYTFGSGTRLTVV.

V is TRBV28 and J is TRBJ2-7; possibly TRBD1 or TRBD2 for D (6 bases each). The CDR3 spans 12 residues. The germline V gene has CDR1 MDHEN and CDR2 SYDVKM. The ends were cut back, 10 bases at V and 1 base at J, with 11 bases in the middle. The CDR3 nucleotides are TGTGCCATTAGGGGGGTTTCCTACGAGCAGTACTTC. Translation: CAIRGVSYEQYF.

This clonotype was counted only a few times. The V and J genes are TRBV12-3 or TRBV12-4 and TRBJ1-2, with TRBD1 matching over 9 bases. Trimming removed 7 bases from V and 4 bases from J; junction bases left unmatched: 10. The CDR3 is made up of 15 amino acids. CDR3 residues: CASNSRDRETYGYTF. CDR3 DNA: TGTGCCAGCAATTCCCGGGACAGGGAGACCTATGGCTACACCTTC.

This clonotype was recorded a few times. The chain is built from TRBV6-5 and TRBJ1-1; maybe TRBD1 (5 bases). The CDR3 has 13 residues. V gave up 7 bases and J gave up 1 base, with 10 bases separating them. Germline V gene data show CDR1 as MNHEY and CDR2 as SVGAGI. The CDR3 protein is CASKRDGNTEAFF. Here the CDR3 DNA reads TGTGCCAGCAAAAGGGACGGGAACACTGAAGCTTTCTTT.

This clonotype was seen a few times. The chain couples TRBV20-1 to TRBJ1-2; the D is unclear. The CDR3 has 12 amino acids. V was trimmed by 6 bases and J by 7 bases, leaving 15 bases between them. The germline V gene has CDR1 DFQATT and CDR2 SNEGSKA (reference sequence). DNA for the CDR3: TGCAGTGCCCCGCCAGGATTCGGTGGCTACACCTTC. It codes for CSAPPGFGGYTF.